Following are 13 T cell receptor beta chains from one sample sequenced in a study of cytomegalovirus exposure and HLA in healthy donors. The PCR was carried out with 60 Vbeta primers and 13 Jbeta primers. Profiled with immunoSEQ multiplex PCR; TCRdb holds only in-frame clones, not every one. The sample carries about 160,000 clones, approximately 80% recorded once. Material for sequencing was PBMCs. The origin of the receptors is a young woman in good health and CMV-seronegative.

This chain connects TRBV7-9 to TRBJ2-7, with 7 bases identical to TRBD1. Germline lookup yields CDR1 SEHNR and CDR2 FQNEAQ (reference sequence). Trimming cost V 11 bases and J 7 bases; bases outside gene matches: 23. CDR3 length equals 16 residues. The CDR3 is CARWTGSPLRGREQYF. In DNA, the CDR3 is TGTGCCCGCTGGACAGGTTCCCCGCTTCGTGGGCGGGAGCAGTACTTC.

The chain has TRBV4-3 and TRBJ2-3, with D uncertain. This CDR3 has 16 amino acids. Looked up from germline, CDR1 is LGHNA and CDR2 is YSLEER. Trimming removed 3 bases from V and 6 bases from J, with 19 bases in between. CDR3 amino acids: CASSQASGPSQDTQYF. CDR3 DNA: TGCGCCAGCAGCCAGGCGAGTGGGCCCTCGCAGGATACGCAGTATTTT.

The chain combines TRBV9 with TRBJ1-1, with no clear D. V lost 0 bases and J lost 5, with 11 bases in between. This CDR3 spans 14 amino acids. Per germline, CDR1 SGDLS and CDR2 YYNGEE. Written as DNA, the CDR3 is TGTGCCAGCAGCGTAGATGCAGGATGGACTGAAGCTTTCTTT. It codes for CASSVDAGWTEAFF.

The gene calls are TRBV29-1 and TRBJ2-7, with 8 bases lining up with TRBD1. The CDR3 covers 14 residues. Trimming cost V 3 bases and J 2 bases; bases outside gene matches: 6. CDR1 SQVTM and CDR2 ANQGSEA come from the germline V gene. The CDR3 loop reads CSVDGQGGAYEQYF. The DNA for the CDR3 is TGCAGCGTTGACGGACAGGGCGGGGCCTACGAGCAGTACTTC.

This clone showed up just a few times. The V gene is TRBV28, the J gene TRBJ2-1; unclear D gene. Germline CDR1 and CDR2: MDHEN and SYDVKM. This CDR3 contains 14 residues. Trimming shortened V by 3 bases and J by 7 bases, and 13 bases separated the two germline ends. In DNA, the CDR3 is TGTGCCAGCAGTTTTGAGGTGATGAGAAATGAGCAGTTCTTC. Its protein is CASSFEVMRNEQFF. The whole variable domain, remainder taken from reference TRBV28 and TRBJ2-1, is DVKVTQSSRYLVKRTGEKVFLECVQDMDHENMFWYRQDPGLGLRLIYFSYDVKMKEKGDIPEGYSVSREKKERFSLILESASTNQTSMYLCASSFEVMRNEQFFGPGTRLTVL.

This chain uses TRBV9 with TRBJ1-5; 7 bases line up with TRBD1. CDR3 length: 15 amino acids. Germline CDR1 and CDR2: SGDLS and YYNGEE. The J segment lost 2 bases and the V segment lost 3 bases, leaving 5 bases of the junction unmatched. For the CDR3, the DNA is TGTGCCAGCAGCGAGACAGGGACGGGCAATCAGCCCCAGCATTTT. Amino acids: CASSETGTGNQPQHF.

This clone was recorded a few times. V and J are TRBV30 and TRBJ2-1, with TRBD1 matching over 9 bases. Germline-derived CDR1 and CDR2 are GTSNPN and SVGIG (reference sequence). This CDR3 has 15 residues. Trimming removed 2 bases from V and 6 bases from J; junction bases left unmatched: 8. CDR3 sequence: CAWSPLGQGFNEQFF. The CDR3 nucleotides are TGTGCCTGGAGTCCCCTTGGACAGGGGTTCAATGAGCAGTTCTTC.

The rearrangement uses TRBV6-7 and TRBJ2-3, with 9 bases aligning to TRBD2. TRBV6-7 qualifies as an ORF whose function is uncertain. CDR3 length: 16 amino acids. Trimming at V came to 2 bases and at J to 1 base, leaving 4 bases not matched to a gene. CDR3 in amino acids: CASSYRGRDGTDTQYF. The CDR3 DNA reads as TGTGCCAGCAGTTACCGCGGGAGGGACGGCACAGATACGCAGTATTTT.

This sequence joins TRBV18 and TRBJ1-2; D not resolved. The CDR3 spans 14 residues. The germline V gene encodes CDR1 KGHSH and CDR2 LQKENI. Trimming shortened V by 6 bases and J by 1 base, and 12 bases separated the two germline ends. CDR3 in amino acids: CASSTTSDNYGYTF. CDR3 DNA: TGTGCCAGCTCCACGACATCGGATAACTATGGCTACACCTTC.

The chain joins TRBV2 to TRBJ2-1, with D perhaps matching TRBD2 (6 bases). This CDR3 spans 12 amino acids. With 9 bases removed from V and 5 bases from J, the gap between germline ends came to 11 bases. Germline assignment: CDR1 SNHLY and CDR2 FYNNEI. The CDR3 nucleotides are TGTGCCAGTTCTAGCGTAGACAATGAGCAGTTCTTC. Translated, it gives CASSSVDNEQFF.

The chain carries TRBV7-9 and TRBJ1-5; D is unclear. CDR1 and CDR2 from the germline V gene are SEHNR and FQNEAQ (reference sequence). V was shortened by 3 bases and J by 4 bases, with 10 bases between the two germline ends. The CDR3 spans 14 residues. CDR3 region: CASSFMGGNQPQHF. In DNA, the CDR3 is TGTGCCAGCAGCTTTATGGGCGGGAATCAGCCCCAGCATTTT.

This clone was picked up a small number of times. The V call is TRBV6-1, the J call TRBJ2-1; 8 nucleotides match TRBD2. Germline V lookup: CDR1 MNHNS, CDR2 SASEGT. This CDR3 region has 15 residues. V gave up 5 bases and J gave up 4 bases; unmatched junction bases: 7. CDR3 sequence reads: CASSPTLAAYNEQFF. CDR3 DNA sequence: TGTGCCAGCAGTCCGACACTAGCGGCTTACAATGAGCAGTTCTTC.

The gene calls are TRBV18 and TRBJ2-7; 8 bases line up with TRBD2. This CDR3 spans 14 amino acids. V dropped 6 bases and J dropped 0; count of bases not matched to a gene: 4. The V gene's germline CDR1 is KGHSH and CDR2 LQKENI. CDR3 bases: TGTGCCAGCTCCCCCGGGGGGGACTCCTACGAGCAGTACTTC. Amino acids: CASSPGGDSYEQYF.